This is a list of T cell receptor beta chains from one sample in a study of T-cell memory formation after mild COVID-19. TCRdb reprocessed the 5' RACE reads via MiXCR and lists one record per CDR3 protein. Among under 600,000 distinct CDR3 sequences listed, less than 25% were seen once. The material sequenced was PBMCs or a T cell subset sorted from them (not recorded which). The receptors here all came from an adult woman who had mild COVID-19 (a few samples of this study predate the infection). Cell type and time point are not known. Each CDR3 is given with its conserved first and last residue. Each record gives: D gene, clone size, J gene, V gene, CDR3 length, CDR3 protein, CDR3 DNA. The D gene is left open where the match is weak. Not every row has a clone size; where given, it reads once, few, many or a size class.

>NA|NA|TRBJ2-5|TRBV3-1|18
CASSQEARGQWGQETQYF
TGTGCCAGCAGCCAAGAGGCTCGCGGGCAGTGGGGACAAGAGACCCAGTACTTC
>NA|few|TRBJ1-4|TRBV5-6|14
CASSPNYPANELFF
TGTGCCAGCAGCCCGAACTACCCGGCGAACGAACTGTTTTTT
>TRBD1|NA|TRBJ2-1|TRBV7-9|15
CASSARQGADNEQFF
TGTGCCAGCAGCGCCCGACAGGGTGCGGACAATGAGCAGTTCTTC
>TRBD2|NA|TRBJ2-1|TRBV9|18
CASSETLAARGVYNEQFF
TGTGCCAGCAGCGAGACCCTAGCGGCGAGAGGGGTTTACAATGAGCAGTTCTTC
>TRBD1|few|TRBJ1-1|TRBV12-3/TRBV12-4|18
CASSPSIGSGGPNTEAFF
TGTGCCAGCAGTCCCTCAATCGGATCAGGGGGCCCGAACACTGAAGCTTTCTTT
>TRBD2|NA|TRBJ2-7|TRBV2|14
CASSEERGSYEQYF
TGTGCCAGCAGTGAAGAGCGGGGGTCCTACGAGCAGTACTTC
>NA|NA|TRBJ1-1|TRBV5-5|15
CASSWTAGPNTEAFF
TGTGCCAGCAGCTGGACAGCGGGCCCTAACACTGAAGCTTTCTTT
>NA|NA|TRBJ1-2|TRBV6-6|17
CASNNGFPHPGNYGYTF
TGTGCCAGCAATAACGGCTTTCCCCATCCGGGCAACTATGGCTACACCTTC
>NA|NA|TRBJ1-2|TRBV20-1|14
CSAIPVPADYGYTF
TGCAGTGCAATTCCGGTGCCGGCCGACTATGGCTACACCTTC
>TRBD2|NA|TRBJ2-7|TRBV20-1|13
CSAIAGGPGEQYF
TGCAGTGCTATAGCGGGAGGCCCGGGCGAGCAGTACTTC
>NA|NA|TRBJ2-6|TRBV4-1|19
CASSQDPGQVFSGANVLTF
TGCGCCAGCAGCCAAGATCCGGGACAAGTTTTCTCTGGGGCCAACGTCCTGACTTTC
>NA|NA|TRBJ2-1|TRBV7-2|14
CASSLVQGWDEQFF
TGTGCCAGCAGCTTAGTACAGGGTTGGGATGAGCAGTTCTTC
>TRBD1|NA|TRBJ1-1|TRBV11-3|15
CASSMGQGLNTEAFF
TGTGCCAGCAGCATGGGACAGGGCCTGAACACTGAAGCTTTCTTT
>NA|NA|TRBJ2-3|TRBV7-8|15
CASSLEAGRGDTQYF
TGTGCCAGCAGCTTAGAGGCGGGAAGAGGAGATACGCAGTATTTT
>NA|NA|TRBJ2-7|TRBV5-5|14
CASSRPGINYEQYF
TGTGCCAGCAGCAGACCGGGAATCAACTACGAGCAGTACTTC
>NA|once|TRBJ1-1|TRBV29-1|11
CSLTRNTEAFF
TGCAGCCTGACACGGAACACTGAAGCTTTCTTT
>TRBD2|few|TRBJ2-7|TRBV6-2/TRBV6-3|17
CASSYSRREGHSYEQYF
TGTGCCAGCAGTTACTCCCGCCGGGAGGGGCACTCCTACGAGCAGTACTTC
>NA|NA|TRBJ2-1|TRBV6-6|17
CASSPGSTLSPLYEQFF
TGTGCCAGCAGTCCCGGGTCAACTTTAAGCCCTCTCTATGAGCAGTTCTTC
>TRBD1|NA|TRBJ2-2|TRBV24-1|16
CATSDQTGGNTGELFF
TGTGCCACCAGTGATCAGACAGGGGGCAACACCGGGGAGCTGTTTTTT
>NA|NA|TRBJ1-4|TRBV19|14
CASRKQVSPEKLFF
TGTGCCAGTAGGAAACAGGTGTCGCCTGAAAAACTGTTTTTT
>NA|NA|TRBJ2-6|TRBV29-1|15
CSVSAPGSGANVLTF
TGCAGCGTGTCCGCCCCCGGCTCTGGGGCCAACGTCCTGACTTTC
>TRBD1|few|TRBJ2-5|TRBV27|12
CASSDRVETQYF
TGTGCCAGCAGTGACAGGGTGGAGACCCAGTACTTC
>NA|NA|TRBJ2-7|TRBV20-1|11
CSALTRYEQYF
TGCAGTGCTTTGACTCGTTACGAGCAGTACTTC
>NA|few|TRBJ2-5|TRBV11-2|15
CASSTGPNVEETQYF
TGTGCCAGCAGCACGGGACCGAACGTAGAAGAGACCCAGTACTTC
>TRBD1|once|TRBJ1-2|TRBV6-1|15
CASSAYRGADYGYTF
TGTGCCAGCAGTGCTTACAGGGGGGCTGACTATGGCTACACCTTC
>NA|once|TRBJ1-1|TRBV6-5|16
CASSYSRLPGNTEAFF
TGTGCCAGCAGTTACTCGAGACTACCAGGGAACACTGAAGCTTTCTTT
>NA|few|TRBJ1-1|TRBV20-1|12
CSAPLGWTEAFF
TGCAGTGCTCCACTAGGCTGGACTGAAGCTTTCTTT
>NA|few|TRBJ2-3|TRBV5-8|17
CASSRDRGTSGTDTQYF
TGTGCCAGCAGCCGGGACAGGGGGACTAGCGGCACAGATACGCAGTATTTT
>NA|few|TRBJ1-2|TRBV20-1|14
CSASSGGNHYGYTF
TGCAGTGCTAGTTCTGGGGGGAACCACTATGGCTACACCTTC
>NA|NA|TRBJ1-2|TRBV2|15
CASSEGWQGPSGYTF
TGTGCCAGCAGTGAAGGGTGGCAGGGACCAAGTGGCTACACCTTC